The T cell receptor beta chain under discussion was sequenced for a study of shared clonotypes between healthy human individuals (dated by TCRdb to about 2020). Some background on the complete study: The cohort comprised two women and a few men aged 18 to 49 years. For each donor, three plates each were used for CD4 naive and CD4 memory, two plates were used for CD8 naive, and one plate was used for CD8 memory. Different laboratories and diverse techniques were used to prepare libraries and sequence TCR repertoires, to increase sequencing depth and limit assay-specific biases. Per donor, leukapheresis produced somewhere between about 0.85 and 9.5 billion PBMCs. To estimate repertoire size and how much clonotype sharing occurs between individuals, the study deeply sequenced the blood TCR repertoires of about five healthy adults.

Donors were healthy HIV-negative adults with no recently reported acute infections or vaccinations. Only Caucasian adults living in Nashville, Tennessee, USA were represented among the donors. CD8 memory samples were composed of magnetically selected CD45RO+ cells combined with CCR7-negative CD45RA+ effector memory (TemRA) cells. After blood collection by leukapheresis, PBMCs were isolated using Ficoll-Histopaque density gradient centrifugation and then cryopreserved in the vapor phase of liquid nitrogen. Analytical flow cytometry was used to check the purity and quantity of every magnetically sorted T cell population. Genomic DNA was isolated from every sorted fraction and measured by UV absorbance on a Nanodrop 2000c. Study-wide conclusions, independent of this receptor: Compared with non-shared clonotypes, clonotypes shared by all four sorted-subset donors had higher generation probabilities. Naive subsets generally had larger estimated clonotype richness than memory subsets. Even with the large sequencing depth, rarefaction of the sorted-subset datasets indicated that sequencing was incomplete. Sampling was restricted to blood, and TCR repertoires in tissue are likely to differ from TCR repertoires in blood. Across a handful of donors, 4.5% to 6.5% of naive CD4, approximately 3.5% of naive CD8, about 2.3% of memory CD4, and over 0.35% of memory CD8 clonotypes were shared. Because the study included only a small number of donors, the genetic and exposure-history diversity represented was limited. Pairwise subsampling indicated that sequencing depth was expected to affect the degree of clonotype sharing among donors.

There are 12 amino acids in the CDR3, from cysteine to phenylalanine inclusive. The sequence is cut down to CDR3 DNA, 36 bases in frame from base 1. CDR1 and CDR2, looked up from the germline V gene, are WSHSY and SAAADI. Deletion took 1 base off V and 9 bases off J, with a span of 7 bases between the germline ends. Turning to this clone: Its binding antigen is unknown. Qualities for individual bases were not recorded, and no much larger clone is one base off.

Using the deep immunoSEQ assay, multiplex PCR amplified TCR CDR3 regions from genomic DNA. Extracted genomic DNA from each cell subset was spread evenly across all wells of several immunoSEQ 96-well plates, with each plate serving as a replicate. For sorted subsets, 200 to 250 ng genomic DNA, equal to 30,000 to 35,000 T cell genomes, was loaded into each replicate PCR. Purified libraries were quantified with a Qubit 3.0 fluorometer, sized on a Bioanalyzer 2100, and re-quantified with the KAPA Library Quantification kit. Each immunoSEQ 96-well plate was sequenced on its own single-read 150-cycle Illumina NextSeq 550 flow cell. The authors' analysis ran thus. Because only junctional sequences without quality scores were contained in the immunoSEQ output, filtering matching that applied to full-length reads could not be performed. Sequences were annotated with PyIR, a Python wrapper for IgBLAST v1.9, and V/J genes and CDR3 were assigned using IMGT germline references. Reads with weak V/J assignments (E-value above 1e-6), missing CDR3, stop codons, out-of-frame junctions, or ambiguous translated residues were removed. V3J clonotypes were defined as sequences sharing the same inferred V gene, J gene, and CDR3 amino acid sequence. The percentage overlap between two repertoires was calculated by dividing the number of shared unique clonotypes by the size of the smaller repertoire. Three approaches were used to assess repertoire richness: RTK rarefaction, the Chao1 estimator, and Recon v2.1 estimates of unobserved clonotypes. Generation probabilities for all TCRbeta clonotypes obtained by the gDNA method from a handful of donors were computed using OLGA. TCRdb's version of the immuneACCESS table is confined to in-frame rearrangements and falls short of the full clone set. An unresolved V gene accounts for under half of the shortfall where checked; the remainder is of unknown origin. Clone size and the V and J calls come from that table; the DNA yielded D and trimming. This sample holds approximately 350,000 clones; 90% to 97% were observed only once. Approximately 0.32% of the sample is held by the ten biggest clonotypes.

The origin of this receptor is a man aged 30 to 45 in good health. This sequence uses TRBV10-2 and TRBJ2-1; TRBD2 might be the D gene, on 5 matching bases. The sequenced sample consisted of memory CD8+ T cells sorted from blood. The cell subset or site label, as the study defines it: CD45RO+ cells pooled with CCR7-negative TemRA cells. The DNA is as follows: TGCGCCAGCAGTGAGTGGGCGGGTGAGCAGTTCTTC. Its protein is CASSEWAGEQFF.